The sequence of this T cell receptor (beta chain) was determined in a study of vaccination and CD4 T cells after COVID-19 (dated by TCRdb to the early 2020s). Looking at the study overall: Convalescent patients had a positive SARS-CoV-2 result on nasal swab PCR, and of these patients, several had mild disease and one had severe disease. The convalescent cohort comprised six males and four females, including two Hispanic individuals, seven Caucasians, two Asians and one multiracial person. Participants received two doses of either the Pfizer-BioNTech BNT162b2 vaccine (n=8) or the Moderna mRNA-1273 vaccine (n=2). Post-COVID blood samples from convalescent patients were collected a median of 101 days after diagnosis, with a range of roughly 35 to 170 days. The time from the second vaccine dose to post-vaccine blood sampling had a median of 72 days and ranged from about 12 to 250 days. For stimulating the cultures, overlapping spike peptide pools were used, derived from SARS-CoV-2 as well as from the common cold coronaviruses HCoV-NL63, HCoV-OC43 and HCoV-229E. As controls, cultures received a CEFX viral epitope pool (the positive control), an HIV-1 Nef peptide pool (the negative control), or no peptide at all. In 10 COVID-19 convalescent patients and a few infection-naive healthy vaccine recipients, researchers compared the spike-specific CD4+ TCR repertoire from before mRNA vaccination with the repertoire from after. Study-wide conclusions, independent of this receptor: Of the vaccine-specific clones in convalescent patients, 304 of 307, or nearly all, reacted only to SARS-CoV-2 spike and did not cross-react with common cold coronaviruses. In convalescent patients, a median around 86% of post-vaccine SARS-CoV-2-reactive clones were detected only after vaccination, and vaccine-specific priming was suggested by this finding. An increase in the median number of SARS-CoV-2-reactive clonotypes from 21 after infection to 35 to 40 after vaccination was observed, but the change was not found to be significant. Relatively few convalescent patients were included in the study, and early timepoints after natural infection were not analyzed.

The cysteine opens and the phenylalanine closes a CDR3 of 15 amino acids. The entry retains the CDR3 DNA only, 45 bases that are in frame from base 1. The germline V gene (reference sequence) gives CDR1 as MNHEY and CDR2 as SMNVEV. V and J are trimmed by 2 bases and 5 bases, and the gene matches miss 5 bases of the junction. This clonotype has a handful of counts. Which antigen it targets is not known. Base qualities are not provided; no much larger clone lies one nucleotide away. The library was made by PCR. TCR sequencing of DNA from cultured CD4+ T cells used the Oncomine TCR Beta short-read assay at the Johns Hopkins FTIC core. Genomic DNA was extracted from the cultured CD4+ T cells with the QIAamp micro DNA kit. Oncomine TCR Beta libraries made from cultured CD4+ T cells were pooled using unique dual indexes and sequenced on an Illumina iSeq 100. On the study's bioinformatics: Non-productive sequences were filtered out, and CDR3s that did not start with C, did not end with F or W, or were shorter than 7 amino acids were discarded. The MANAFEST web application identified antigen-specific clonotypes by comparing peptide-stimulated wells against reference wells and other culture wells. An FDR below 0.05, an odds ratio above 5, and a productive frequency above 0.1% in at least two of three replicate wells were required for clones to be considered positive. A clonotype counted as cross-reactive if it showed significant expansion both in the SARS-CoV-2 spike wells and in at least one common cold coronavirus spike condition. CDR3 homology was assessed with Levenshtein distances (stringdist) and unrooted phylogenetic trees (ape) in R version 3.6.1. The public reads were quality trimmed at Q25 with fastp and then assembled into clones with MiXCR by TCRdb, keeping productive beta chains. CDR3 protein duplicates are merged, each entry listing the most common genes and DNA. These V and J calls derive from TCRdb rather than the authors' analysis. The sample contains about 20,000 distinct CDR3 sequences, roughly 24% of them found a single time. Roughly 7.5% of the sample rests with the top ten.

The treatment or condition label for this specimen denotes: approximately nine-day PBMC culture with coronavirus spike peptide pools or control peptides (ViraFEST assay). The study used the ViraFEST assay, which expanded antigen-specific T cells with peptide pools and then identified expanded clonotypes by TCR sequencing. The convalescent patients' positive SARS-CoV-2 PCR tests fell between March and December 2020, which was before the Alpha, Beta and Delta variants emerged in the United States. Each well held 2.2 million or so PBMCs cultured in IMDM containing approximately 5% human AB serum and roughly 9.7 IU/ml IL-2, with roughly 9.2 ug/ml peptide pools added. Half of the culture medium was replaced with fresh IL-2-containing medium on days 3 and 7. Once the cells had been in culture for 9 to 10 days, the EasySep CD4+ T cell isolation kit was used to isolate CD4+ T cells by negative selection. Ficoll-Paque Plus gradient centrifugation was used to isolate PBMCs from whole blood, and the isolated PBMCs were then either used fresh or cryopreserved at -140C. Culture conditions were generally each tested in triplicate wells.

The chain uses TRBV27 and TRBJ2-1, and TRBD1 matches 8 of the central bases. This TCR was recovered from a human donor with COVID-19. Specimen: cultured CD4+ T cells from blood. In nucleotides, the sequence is TGTGCCAGCAGTTTAGTTGGACAGGGTAACAATGAGCAGTTCTTC. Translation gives CASSLVGQGNNEQFF.